This T cell receptor beta chain is drawn from a study of response to subunit inactivated influenza vaccine. Findings and caveats of the study: It was the authors' suggestion that each seasonal influenza vaccination recruits few new T cells.

TCRdb analysed the RT-PCR reads with MiXCR anew, one entry per CDR3 protein. The sample yields some 300,000 distinct CDR3 sequences, roughly 20% seen once. This clonotype has only a few counts. The antigen is unknown. The CDR3 loop spans 15 amino acids. In germline, CDR1 is MNHEY, CDR2 SVGEGT. V dropped 2 bases and J dropped 4; count of bases not matched to a gene: 5. The TCR was taken from a man in his fifties or sixties who received an inactivated influenza vaccine. The gene calls are TRBV6-2 or TRBV6-3 and TRBJ2-7, with 10 bases aligning to TRBD1. This sample comprised PBMCs from blood, obtained 21 months after vaccination. The CDR3 sequence: CASSYPEGQGYEQYF. The CDR3 DNA reads as TGTGCCAGCAGTTACCCGGAGGGACAGGGGTACGAGCAGTACTTC.